The 29 T cell receptor beta chains below were found in one sample sequenced in a study of T cells after yellow fever vaccination. One entry per CDR3 protein, called by TCRdb with MiXCR from the 5' RACE reads. Of 500,000 to 650,000 distinct CDR3 sequences in the sample, approximately 16% were seen once. The sample in question was PBMCs, obtained around 5 days after the first yellow fever vaccination. These TCRs come from a man between 18 and 35 years old who received the YFV17D yellow fever vaccine.

This clonotype was seen many times. This chain's CDR3 is CASSPQAGGSGELFF. The CDR3 DNA is TGTGCCAGCAGCCCACAAGCGGGGGGATCCGGGGAGCTGTTTTTT. This chain connects TRBV7-2 to TRBJ2-2, with 9 bases matching TRBD2. CDR3 length equals 15 residues. CDR1 is SGHTA and CDR2 is FQGNSA in the germline V gene. The ends lost 5 bases at V and 6 bases at J; junction bases unmatched: 7. Using reference TRBV7-2 and TRBJ2-2 for the parts outside the CDR3, the full variable domain is GAGVSQSPSNKVTEKGKDVELRCDPISGHTALYWYRQSLGQGLEFLIYFQGNSAPDKSGLPSDRFSAERTGGSVSTLTIQRTQQEDSAVYLCASSPQAGGSGELFFGEGSRLTVL.

This clonotype was picked up many times. The chain uses TRBV7-9 and TRBJ2-7, with 8 bases fitting TRBD1. The ends lost 2 bases at V and 1 base at J; junction bases unmatched: 1. CDR1 and CDR2 from the germline V gene are SEHNR and FQNEAQ (reference sequence). The CDR3 has 14 amino acids. CDR3 residues: CASSLQGASYEQYF. As DNA, the CDR3 is TGTGCCAGCAGCTTACAGGGGGCGTCCTACGAGCAGTACTTC.

The chain couples TRBV30 to TRBJ2-1; D is possibly TRBD1 (5 bases). Looked up from germline, CDR1 is GTSNPN and CDR2 is SVGIG (reference sequence). V was cut by 7 bases and J by 3 bases, with 19 bases left in between. The CDR3 loop spans 15 amino acids. The CDR3 nucleotides read TGTGCCTCTATCCTTTACAGGCCGGTCTACAATGAGCAGTTCTTC. Its translation is CASILYRPVYNEQFF.

This clonotype has only a few counts. This chain joins TRBV2 and TRBJ2-7; no clear D gene. V shed 4 bases and J shed 4 bases, with 8 bases lying between them. Germline CDR1 is SNHLY and CDR2 is FYNNEI. The CDR3 contains 12 residues. As DNA, the CDR3 is TGTGCCAGCAGTGGGGCGGCTTACGAGCAGTACTTC. Encoded protein: CASSGAAYEQYF.

This CDR3 reads CATNSRQGRQETQYF. In DNA form, the CDR3 reads TGTGCCACCAACTCAAGACAGGGCCGACAAGAGACCCAGTACTTC. The chain uses TRBV24-1 and TRBJ2-5, with 7 bases that match TRBD1. The V gene end was trimmed by 8 bases and the J gene end by 2 bases; junction bases not matched to a gene: 10. CDR3 size: 15 residues. Per germline, CDR1 KGHDR and CDR2 SFDVKD.

This clonotype was counted between two and nine times. This sequence joins TRBV9 and TRBJ2-3; TRBD2 aligns across 9 bases. CDR1 and CDR2 (germline): SGDLS, YYNGEE. The V segment lost 5 bases and the J segment 2 bases; nucleotides outside the gene matches: 3. CDR3 length equals 14 residues. The CDR3 sequence: CASRRGGFTDTQYF. Here the CDR3 DNA reads TGTGCCAGCAGGCGGGGGGGCTTCACAGATACGCAGTATTTT.

Only a few counts were recorded for this clonotype. This chain joins TRBV12-3 or TRBV12-4 and TRBJ2-1; D uncertain. The CDR3 contains 14 residues. V was pared by 7 bases and J by 2 bases, with 12 bases between. The CDR3 is CASKASETYNEQFF. Here the CDR3 DNA reads TGTGCCAGCAAGGCTTCCGAAACCTACAATGAGCAGTTCTTC.

V is TRBV6-1 and J is TRBJ1-3; 7 bases agree with TRBD1. This CDR3 region has 16 residues. Germline-derived CDR1 and CDR2 are MNHNS and SASEGT. J gave up 4 bases and V 5 bases, and 11 bases lay outside the gene matches. CDR3 in amino acids: CASSRKAGTAGNTIYF. The DNA of the CDR3 is TGTGCCAGCAGTCGAAAAGCCGGGACAGCCGGAAACACCATATATTTT.

The chain carries TRBV9 and TRBJ2-7, with D unclear. The germline CDR1 and CDR2 sequences are SGDLS and YYNGEE. Between the trimmed V and J ends, which lost 0 bases and 2 bases, there was a span of 9 bases. The CDR3 totals 14 residues. The CDR3 DNA reads TGTGCCAGCAGCGTAGGGACCTCCACCTACGAGCAGTACTTC. Amino acids: CASSVGTSTYEQYF.

This clonotype has ten or more counts. The CDR3 bases are TGTGCCAGCAGCCTACAGGGAGGGGATGGCTACACCTTC. It codes for CASSLQGGDGYTF. This chain joins TRBV12-3 or TRBV12-4 and TRBJ1-2, with a weak D call TRBD1 (6 bases). Trimming stripped 6 bases from V and 6 bases from J, with 14 bases between. This CDR3 contains 13 residues.

This clonotype was detected a few times. The chain carries TRBV7-6 and TRBJ2-1; maybe TRBD1 (7 bases). V was clipped by 2 bases and J by 6 bases, with 20 bases between them. CDR1 is SGHVS and CDR2 is FNYEAQ in the germline V gene. The CDR3 consists of 17 residues. The CDR3 reads CASSLTPQGGGVNEQFF. CDR3 coding DNA: TGTGCCAGCAGCTTAACCCCCCAGGGGGGAGGAGTCAATGAGCAGTTCTTC.

This clonotype appeared many times. This chain uses TRBV29-1 with TRBJ1-4; no clear D gene. Germline CDR1 is SQVTM and CDR2 is ANQGSEA. Trimming shortened V by 6 bases and J by 10 bases, and 18 bases separated the two germline ends. The CDR3 consists of 13 residues. CDR3 coding DNA: TGCAGCGTCATAGCCGAAGGGAATCCAAAACTGTTTTTT. Protein sequence: CSVIAEGNPKLFF.

This clonotype was detected only once. The rearrangement links TRBV24-1 to TRBJ2-3; no firm D call. Between the trimmed V and J ends, which lost 4 bases and 7 bases, there was a span of 20 bases. Per the germline V gene, CDR1 is KGHDR and CDR2 is SFDVKD. This CDR3 contains 16 residues. DNA of the CDR3: TGTGCCACCAGTGACCACCACCGTGGAGACCTGAATACGCAGTATTTT. Translated: CATSDHHRGDLNTQYF.

The V gene is TRBV11-2, the J gene TRBJ1-1, with 9 bases that match TRBD1. The junction had 4 bases not matched to a gene; V was cut back by 1 base and J by 7 bases. From germline, CDR1 is SGHAT and CDR2 FQNNGV. This CDR3 comprises 14 residues. The CDR3 protein is CASSLVTGGIEAFF. The CDR3 DNA reads as TGTGCCAGCAGCTTAGTGACAGGGGGTATTGAAGCTTTCTTT.

This clonotype was recorded a few times. The chain uses TRBV6-2 or TRBV6-3 and TRBJ2-5; TRBD2 aligns across 7 bases. The CDR3 is 15 amino acids. J lost 5 bases, V lost 2 bases, and 8 bases had no gene match. The germline gives CDR1 MNHEY, CDR2 SVGEGT. CDR3 DNA: TGTGCCAGCAGTTACGGCCTAGCGGTAGGGGAGACCCAGTACTTC. Translated, it gives CASSYGLAVGETQYF.

The chain has TRBV5-6 and TRBJ2-1; D ambiguous. This CDR3 has 13 residues. V shed 0 bases and J shed 5 bases, with 6 bases lying between them. The V gene's germline CDR1 is SGHDT and CDR2 YYEEEE. The DNA of the CDR3 is TGTGCCAGCAGCTTGGACGAGAACAATGAGCAGTTCTTC. Translation: CASSLDENNEQFF.

This clonotype showed up just a few times. This rearrangement joins TRBV7-9 to TRBJ2-4; no clear D. V lost 3 bases and J lost 1, with 7 bases in between. Germline-derived CDR1 and CDR2 are SEHNR and FQNEAQ (reference sequence). The CDR3 contains 14 residues. CDR3 amino acids: CASSFDGAKNIQYF. For the CDR3, the DNA is TGTGCCAGCAGCTTTGACGGGGCCAAAAACATTCAGTACTTC.

This clonotype has a handful of counts. The gene calls are TRBV5-1 and TRBJ2-6; D tentatively fits TRBD1 or TRBD2 (5 bases each). V lost 6 bases and J lost 0, with 16 bases in between. The CDR3 is made up of 17 amino acids. Germline CDR1 is SGHRS and CDR2 is YFSETQ. Here the CDR3 reads CASTGTAGHSGANVLTF. CDR3 coding DNA: TGCGCCAGCACCGGGACGGCGGGCCACTCTGGGGCCAACGTCCTGACTTTC.

This chain uses TRBV7-8 with TRBJ1-4, with TRBD1 as a possible D gene (6 bases). V gave up 0 bases and J gave up 6 bases, with 8 bases separating them. Germline V lookup: CDR1 SGHVS, CDR2 FQNEAQ. The CDR3 runs to 14 residues. CDR3 residues: CASSLAGGDEKLFF. The CDR3, as DNA: TGTGCCAGCAGCTTAGCAGGGGGGGATGAAAAACTGTTTTTT.

The chain links TRBV18 to TRBJ2-5, with D possibly being TRBD1 (6 bases). This CDR3 contains 14 residues. The V end lost 2 bases, the J end lost 2 bases, and 9 bases lay between the germline ends. Germline values: CDR1 KGHSH, CDR2 LQKENI. The CDR3 sequence: CASSPGQIQETQYF. As DNA, the CDR3 is TGTGCCAGCTCACCAGGACAGATTCAAGAGACCCAGTACTTC.

This clonotype turned up a few times. This chain links TRBV7-2 with TRBJ2-5, with 12 bases lining up with TRBD2. This CDR3 has 15 residues. CDR1 is SGHTA, CDR2 FQGNSA, per germline. Trimming removed 5 bases from V and 5 bases from J; junction bases left unmatched: 6. The CDR3: CASSPRTSGVETQYF. In DNA, the CDR3 is TGTGCCAGCAGCCCGCGGACTAGCGGGGTTGAGACCCAGTACTTC.

This clonotype was detected a few times. This chain joins TRBV20-1 and TRBJ1-1; weak D call: TRBD1 (6 bases). CDR3 length equals 16 residues. Per the germline V gene, CDR1 is DFQATT and CDR2 is SNEGSKA (reference sequence). V lost 3 bases and J lost 2, with 19 bases in between. CDR3 nucleotide sequence: TGCAGTGCTAGCTGGGACACCTTGAGCTTAAACACTGAAGCTTTCTTT. Its protein is CSASWDTLSLNTEAFF.

This clonotype was counted only a few times. The V call is TRBV4-3, the J call TRBJ2-2; the D is unclear. This CDR3 region has 12 residues. The germline V and J ends were trimmed by 3 bases and 8 bases, with 7 bases remaining between them. Germline CDR1 LGHNA, CDR2 YSLEER. This CDR3 is CASSQDWGELFF. CDR3 nucleotide sequence: TGCGCCAGCAGCCAGGATTGGGGGGAGCTGTTTTTT.

The chain uses TRBV20-1 and TRBJ1-1; TRBD1 might be the D (5 bases). The CDR3 is made up of 13 amino acids. Germline assignment: CDR1 DFQATT and CDR2 SNEGSKA (reference sequence). V dropped 5 bases and J dropped 4 bases, with 14 bases sitting between them. CDR3 sequence reads: CSAGDRVGTEAFF. The CDR3 nucleotides read TGCAGTGCTGGGGACCGGGTAGGCACTGAAGCTTTCTTT.

This clonotype occurred a few times. This chain joins TRBV20-1 and TRBJ2-4, with 8 positions matching TRBD1. Unmatched junction bases numbered 7, after V lost 6 bases and J lost 0 bases. CDR1 is DFQATT, CDR2 SNEGSKA, per germline (reference sequence). The CDR3 sequence is 15 residues long. DNA of the CDR3: TGCAGTGCAGGCGGACAGGGTGCAGCCAAAAACATTCAGTACTTC. Amino acid sequence: CSAGGQGAAKNIQYF.

V gene TRBV1 combines with J gene TRBJ1-1; the listed D gene, TRBD1, was not tested against the DNA. TRBV1 is termed a pseudogene. The CDR3 is 14 amino acids. The CDR3 is CASSLHRPNTEAFF. CDR3 DNA: TGCGCCAGCAGCCTTCACAGGCCGAACACTGAAGCTTTCTTT.

The V call is TRBV7-6, the J call TRBJ2-1; D not certain. Germline-derived CDR1 and CDR2 are SGHVS and FNYEAQ. The CDR3 sequence is 14 residues long. Deletions cut 2 bases from V and 7 bases from J, with 12 bases between. This chain's CDR3 is CASSLTSAGNEQFF. The CDR3 bases are TGTGCCAGCAGCTTAACCTCTGCCGGGAATGAGCAGTTCTTC.

J is TRBJ1-2 and V is TRBV19; D is unresolved. Between the trimmed V and J ends, which lost 7 bases and 3 bases, there was a span of 15 bases. Germline loops: CDR1 LNHDA, CDR2 SQIVND (reference sequence). This CDR3 is built from 14 residues. The DNA for the CDR3 is TGTGCCAGTACCAGACACGAGGCGGACTATGGCTACACCTTC. Its translation: CASTRHEADYGYTF.

The rearrangement links TRBV5-1 to TRBJ2-3; TRBD2 aligns across 7 bases. Germline CDR1 SGHRS, CDR2 YFSETQ. The CDR3 totals 16 residues. V dropped 0 bases and J dropped 0; count of bases not matched to a gene: 4. The CDR3 bases are TGCGCCAGCAGCTTGGAGGGGACTACTAGCACAGATACGCAGTATTTT. This gives the protein CASSLEGTTSTDTQYF.